This T cell receptor beta chain is drawn from a study of OX40 agonist ivuxolimab in advanced cancers. This table comes from immunoSEQ multiplex PCR, and its TCRdb copy is limited to in-frame clones, with some not included. The sample includes 50,000 to 65,000 clones, 75% to 90% of them seen just once. The germline V gene has CDR1 SGHTA and CDR2 FQGNSA. Trimming cost V 5 bases and J 5 bases, with 7 bases left between them. CDR3 length equals 12 residues. Whole-study findings and limits: There were also nonresponders showing low normalized T-cell clonal expansion.

With respect to this clone: Its target is unknown.

The chain uses TRBV7-2 and TRBJ1-5, with a weak D call TRBD1 (5 bases). Sample: CD4+ or CD8+ T cells sorted from blood, taken in a trial of the OX40 agonist ivuxolimab. The source is an adult with an advanced solid tumor such as melanoma, head and neck, liver or kidney cancer. For the CDR3, the DNA is TGTGCCAGCAGCGGCAGGGATCAGCCCCAGCATTTT. It is translated as CASSGRDQPQHF.